The sequence of this T cell receptor beta chain was determined in a study of blood T cell repertoires in COVID-19. Across the whole study: T cells, B-cell-depleted T cells, or PBMCs provided the cDNA or gDNA that served as material.

This clone was seen once. Clones were sequenced by immunoSEQ multiplex PCR, and TCRdb holds only the in-frame ones, with some missing. This table has fewer than 15,000 clones, almost 95% appearing once. The CDR3 covers 15 residues. Germline lookup yields CDR1 MDHEN and CDR2 SYDVKM. V shed 6 bases and J shed 2 bases, with 16 bases lying between them. The chain combines TRBV28 with TRBJ1-1, with D unclear. This receptor was obtained from a human donor with active COVID-19. The donor label of this sample is uncertain. Sample: peripheral blood. Written as DNA, the CDR3 is TGTGCCAGCAGCCCTAACGAGGGCCGCAACACTGAAGCTTTCTTT. Encoded protein: CASSPNEGRNTEAFF.